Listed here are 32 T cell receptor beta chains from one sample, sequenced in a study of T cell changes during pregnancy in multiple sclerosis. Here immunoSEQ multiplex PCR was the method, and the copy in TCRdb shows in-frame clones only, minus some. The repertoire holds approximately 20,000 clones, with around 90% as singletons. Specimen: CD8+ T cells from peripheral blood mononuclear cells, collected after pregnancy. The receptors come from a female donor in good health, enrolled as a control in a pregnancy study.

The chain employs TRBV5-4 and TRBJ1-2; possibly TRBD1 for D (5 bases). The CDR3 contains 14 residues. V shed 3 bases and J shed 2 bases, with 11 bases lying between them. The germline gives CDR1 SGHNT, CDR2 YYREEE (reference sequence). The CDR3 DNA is TGTGCCAGCAGCTCCCCGGGGGTCAACTATGGCTACACCTTC. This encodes CASSSPGVNYGYTF.

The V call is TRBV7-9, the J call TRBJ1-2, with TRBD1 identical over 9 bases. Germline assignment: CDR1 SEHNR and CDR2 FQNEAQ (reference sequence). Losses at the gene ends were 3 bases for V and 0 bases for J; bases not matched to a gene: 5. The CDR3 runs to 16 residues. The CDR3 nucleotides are TGTGCCAGCAGCTTCACAGGGGGCGATCCTAACTATGGCTACACCTTC. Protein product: CASSFTGGDPNYGYTF. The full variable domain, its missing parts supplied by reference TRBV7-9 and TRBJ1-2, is DTGVSQNPRHKITKRGQNVTFRCDPISEHNRLYWYRQTLGQGPEFLTYFQNEAQLEKSRLLSDRFSAERPKGSFSTLEIQRTEQGDSAMYLCASSFTGGDPNYGYTFGSGTRLTVV.

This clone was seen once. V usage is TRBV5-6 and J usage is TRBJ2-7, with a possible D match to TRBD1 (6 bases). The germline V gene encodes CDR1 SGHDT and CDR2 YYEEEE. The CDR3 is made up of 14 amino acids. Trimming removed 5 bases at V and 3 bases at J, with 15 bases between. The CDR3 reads CASSLRGKGYEQYF. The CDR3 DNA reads TGTGCCAGCAGTCTTAGGGGGAAAGGCTACGAGCAGTACTTC.

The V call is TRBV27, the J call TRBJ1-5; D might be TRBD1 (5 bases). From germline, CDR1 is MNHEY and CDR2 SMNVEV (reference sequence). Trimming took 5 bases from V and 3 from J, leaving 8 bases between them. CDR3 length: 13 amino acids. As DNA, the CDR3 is TGTGCCAGCAGTCCAGGGTACAATCAGCCCCAGCATTTT. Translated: CASSPGYNQPQHF.

The CDR3 DNA sequence: TGCGCCAGCAGCTTGGGACAGGGCCAAGAGACCCAGTACTTC. It codes for CASSLGQGQETQYF. The chain recombines TRBV5-1 with TRBJ2-5, with 7 bases that match TRBD1. CDR3 length: 14 residues. J lost 1 base, V lost 0 bases, and 0 bases had no gene match. Germline V lookup: CDR1 SGHRS, CDR2 YFSETQ.

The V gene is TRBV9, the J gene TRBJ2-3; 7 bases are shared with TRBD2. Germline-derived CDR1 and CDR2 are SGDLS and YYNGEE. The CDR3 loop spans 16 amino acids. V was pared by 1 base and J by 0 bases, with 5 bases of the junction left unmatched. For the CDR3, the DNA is TGTGCCAGCAGCGTAAGGTTGGGGGGGAGCACAGATACGCAGTATTTT. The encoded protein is CASSVRLGGSTDTQYF.

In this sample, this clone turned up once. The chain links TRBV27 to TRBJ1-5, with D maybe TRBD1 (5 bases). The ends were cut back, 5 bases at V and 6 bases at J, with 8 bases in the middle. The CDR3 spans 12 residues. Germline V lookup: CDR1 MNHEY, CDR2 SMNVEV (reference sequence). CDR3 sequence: CASSLQGQPQHF. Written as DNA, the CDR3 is TGTGCCAGCAGTCTCCAGGGTCAGCCCCAGCATTTT.

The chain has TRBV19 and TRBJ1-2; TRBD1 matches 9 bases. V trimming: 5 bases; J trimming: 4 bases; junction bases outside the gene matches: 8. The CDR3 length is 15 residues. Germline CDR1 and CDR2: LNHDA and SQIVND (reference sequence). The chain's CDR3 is CASSRTGDVVYGYTF. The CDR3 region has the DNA TGTGCCAGTAGTCGGACAGGGGACGTGGTCTATGGCTACACCTTC.

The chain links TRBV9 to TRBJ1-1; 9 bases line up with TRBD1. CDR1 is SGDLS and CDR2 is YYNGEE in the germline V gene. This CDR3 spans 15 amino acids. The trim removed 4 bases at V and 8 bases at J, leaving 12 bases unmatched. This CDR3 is CASSITGGDPLEAFF. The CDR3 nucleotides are TGTGCCAGCAGCATCACAGGGGGCGATCCCTTAGAAGCTTTCTTT.

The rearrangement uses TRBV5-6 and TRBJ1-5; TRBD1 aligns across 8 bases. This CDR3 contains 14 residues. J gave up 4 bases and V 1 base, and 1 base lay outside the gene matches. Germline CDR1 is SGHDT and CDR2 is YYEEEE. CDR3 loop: CASSLWDRNQPQHF. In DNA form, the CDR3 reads TGTGCCAGCAGCTTGTGGGACAGGAATCAGCCCCAGCATTTT. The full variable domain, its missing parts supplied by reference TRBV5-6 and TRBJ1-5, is DAGVTQSPTHLIKTRGQQVTLRCSPKSGHDTVSWYQQALGQGPQFIFQYYEEEERQRGNFPDRFSGHQFPNYSSELNVNALLLGDSALYLCASSLWDRNQPQHFGDGTRLSIL.

In DNA, the CDR3 is TGTGCCAGCAGCCCACCATTCTCGACAGGTAACTCCTACGAGCAGTACTTC. Amino acid sequence: CASSPPFSTGNSYEQYF. The rearrangement links TRBV5-6 to TRBJ2-7; D perhaps matches TRBD1 (6 bases). Germline V lookup: CDR1 SGHDT, CDR2 YYEEEE. With 4 bases removed from V and 0 bases from J, the gap between germline ends came to 20 bases. The CDR3 covers 17 residues.

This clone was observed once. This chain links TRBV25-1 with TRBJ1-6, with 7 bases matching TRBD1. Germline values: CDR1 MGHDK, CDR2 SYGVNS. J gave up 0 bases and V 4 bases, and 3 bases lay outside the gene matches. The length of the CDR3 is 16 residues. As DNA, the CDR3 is TGTGCCAGCAGTGCCACAGGGGACTCCTATAATTCACCCCTCCACTTT. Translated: CASSATGDSYNSPLHF.

The CDR3 loop is CASSQVPGVPGNTIYF. For the CDR3, the DNA is TGTGCCAGCAGCCAAGTACCCGGGGTCCCTGGAAACACCATATATTTT. The chain joins TRBV4-2 to TRBJ1-3; D not certain. The CDR3 has 16 amino acids. V shed 1 base and J shed 2 bases, with 12 bases lying between them. CDR1 is LGHNA, CDR2 YNFKEQ, per germline.

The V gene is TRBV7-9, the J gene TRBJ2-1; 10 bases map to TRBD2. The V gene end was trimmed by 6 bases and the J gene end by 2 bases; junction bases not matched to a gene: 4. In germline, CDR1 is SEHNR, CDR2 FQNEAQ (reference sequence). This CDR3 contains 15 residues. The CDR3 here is CASSPGLAPYNEQFF. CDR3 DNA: TGTGCCAGCAGTCCGGGACTAGCGCCCTACAATGAGCAGTTCTTC.

CDR3 region: CASSSSRAQLTSPQHF. The CDR3 coding sequence is TGTGCCAGCAGTTCCTCGAGGGCCCAATTGACCAGCCCCCAGCATTTT. V and J are TRBV27 and TRBJ1-5; no clear D. The V gene lost 4 bases and the J gene lost 10 bases, with 23 bases spanning the gap. The CDR3 spans 16 residues. Germline CDR1 is MNHEY and CDR2 is SMNVEV (reference sequence).

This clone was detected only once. The DNA of the CDR3 is TGTGCCAGCAGCTTAGCGGGACAGGGTCCCCAGCCCCAGCATTTT. Its protein product is CASSLAGQGPQPQHF. This rearrangement joins TRBV7-9 to TRBJ1-5, with 9 bases fitting TRBD1. The CDR3 contains 15 residues. Looked up from germline, CDR1 is SEHNR and CDR2 is FQNEAQ (reference sequence). The ends lost 0 bases at V and 7 bases at J; junction bases unmatched: 4.

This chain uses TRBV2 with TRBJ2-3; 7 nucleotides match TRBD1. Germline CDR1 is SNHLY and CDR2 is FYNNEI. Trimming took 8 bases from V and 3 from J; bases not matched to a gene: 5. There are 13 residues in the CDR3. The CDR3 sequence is CASENRGTDTQYF. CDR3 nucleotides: TGTGCCAGCGAAAACAGGGGTACAGATACGCAGTATTTT. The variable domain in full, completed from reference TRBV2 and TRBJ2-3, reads EPEVTQTPSHQVTQMGQEVILRCVPISNHLYFYWYRQILGQKVEFLVSFYNNEISEKSEIFDDQFSVERPDGSNFTLKIRSTKLEDSAMYFCASENRGTDTQYFGPGTRLTVL.

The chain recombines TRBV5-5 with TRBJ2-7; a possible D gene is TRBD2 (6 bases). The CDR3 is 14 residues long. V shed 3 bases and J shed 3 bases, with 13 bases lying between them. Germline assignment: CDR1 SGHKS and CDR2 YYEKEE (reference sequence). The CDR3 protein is CASSWTGLNYEQYF. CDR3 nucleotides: TGTGCCAGCAGCTGGACCGGACTAAACTACGAGCAGTACTTC. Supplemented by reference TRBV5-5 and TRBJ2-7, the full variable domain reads DAGVTQSPTHLIKTRGQQVTLRCSPISGHKSVSWYQQVLGQGPQFIFQYYEKEERGRGNFPDRFSARQFPNYSSELNVNALLLGDSALYLCASSWTGLNYEQYFGPGTRLTVT.

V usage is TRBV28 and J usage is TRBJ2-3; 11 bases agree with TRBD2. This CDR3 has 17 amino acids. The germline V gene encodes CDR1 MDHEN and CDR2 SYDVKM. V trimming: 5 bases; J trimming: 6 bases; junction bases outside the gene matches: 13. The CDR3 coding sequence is TGTGCCAGCAGTACTAACCTAGCGGGGGGCCCCATGGATACGCAGTATTTT. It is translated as CASSTNLAGGPMDTQYF. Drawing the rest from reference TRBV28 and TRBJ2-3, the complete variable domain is DVKVTQSSRYLVKRTGEKVFLECVQDMDHENMFWYRQDPGLGLRLIYFSYDVKMKEKGDIPEGYSVSREKKERFSLILESASTNQTSMYLCASSTNLAGGPMDTQYFGPGTRLTVL.

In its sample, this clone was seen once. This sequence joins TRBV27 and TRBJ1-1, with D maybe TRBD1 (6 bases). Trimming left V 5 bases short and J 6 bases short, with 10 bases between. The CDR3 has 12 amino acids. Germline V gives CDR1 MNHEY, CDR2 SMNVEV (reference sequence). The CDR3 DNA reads TGTGCCAGCAGTCAAGGGGGTGCTGAAGCTTTCTTT. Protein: CASSQGGAEAFF.

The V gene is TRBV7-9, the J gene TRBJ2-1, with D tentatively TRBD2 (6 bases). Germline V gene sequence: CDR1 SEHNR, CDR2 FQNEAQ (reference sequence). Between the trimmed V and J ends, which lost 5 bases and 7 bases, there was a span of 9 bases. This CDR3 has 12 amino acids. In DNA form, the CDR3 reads TGTGCCAGCAGCCACCGGGGGAATGAGCAGTTCTTC. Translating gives CASSHRGNEQFF.

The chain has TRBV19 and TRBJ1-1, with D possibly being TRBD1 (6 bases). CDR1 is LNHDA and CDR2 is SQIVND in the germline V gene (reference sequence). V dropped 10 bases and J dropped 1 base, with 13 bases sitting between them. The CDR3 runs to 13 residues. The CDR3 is CAISGTSNTEAFF. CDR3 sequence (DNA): TGTGCCATCTCCGGGACATCGAACACTGAAGCTTTCTTT.

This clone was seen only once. CDR3 region: CASSEPLRDRVYGYTF. The DNA of the CDR3 is TGTGCCAGCAGTGAACCTCTCCGGGACAGGGTCTATGGCTACACCTTC. The chain couples TRBV6-1 to TRBJ1-2; 9 bases map to TRBD1. V lost 2 bases to trimming and J lost 4 bases; unmatched junction nucleotides: 8. The CDR3 runs 16 residues. Germline CDR1 and CDR2: MNHNS and SASEGT.

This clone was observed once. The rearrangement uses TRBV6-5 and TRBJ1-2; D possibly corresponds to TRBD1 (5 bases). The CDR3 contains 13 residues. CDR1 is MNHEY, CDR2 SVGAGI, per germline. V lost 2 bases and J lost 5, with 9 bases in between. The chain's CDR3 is CASSYAGLYGYTF. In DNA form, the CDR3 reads TGTGCCAGCAGTTACGCAGGGCTTTATGGCTACACCTTC.

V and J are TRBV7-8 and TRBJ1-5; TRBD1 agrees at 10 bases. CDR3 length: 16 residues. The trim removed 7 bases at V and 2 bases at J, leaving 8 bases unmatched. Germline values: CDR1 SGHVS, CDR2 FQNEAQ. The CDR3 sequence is CASTPTGGWGNQPQHF. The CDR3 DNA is TGTGCCAGCACGCCGACAGGGGGCTGGGGCAATCAGCCCCAGCATTTT.

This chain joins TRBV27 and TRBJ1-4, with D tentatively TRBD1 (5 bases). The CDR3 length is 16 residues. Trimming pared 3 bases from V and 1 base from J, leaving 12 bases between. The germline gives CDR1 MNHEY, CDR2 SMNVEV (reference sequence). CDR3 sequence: CASSLSGGGTNEKLFF. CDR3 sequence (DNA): TGTGCCAGCAGTTTGTCCGGGGGGGGAACTAATGAAAAACTGTTTTTT.

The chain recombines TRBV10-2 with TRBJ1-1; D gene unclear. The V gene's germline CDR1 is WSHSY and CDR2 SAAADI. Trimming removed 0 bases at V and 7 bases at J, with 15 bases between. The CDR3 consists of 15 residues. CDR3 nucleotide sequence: TGCGCCAGCAGTGAGTCTGGTTCAGGTCGGCTTGAAGCTTTCTTT. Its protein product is CASSESGSGRLEAFF.

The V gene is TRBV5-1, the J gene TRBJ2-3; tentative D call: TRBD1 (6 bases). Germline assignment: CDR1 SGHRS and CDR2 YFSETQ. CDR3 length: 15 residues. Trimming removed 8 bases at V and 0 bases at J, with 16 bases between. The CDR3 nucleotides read TGCGCCAGTCAGAAAGGACAGTCTAGCACAGATACGCAGTATTTT. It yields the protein CASQKGQSSTDTQYF.

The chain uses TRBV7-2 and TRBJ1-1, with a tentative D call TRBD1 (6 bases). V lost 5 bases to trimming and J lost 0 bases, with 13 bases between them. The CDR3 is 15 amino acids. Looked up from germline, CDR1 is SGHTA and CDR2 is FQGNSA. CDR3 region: CASSPPQGLNTEAFF. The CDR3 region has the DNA TGTGCCAGCAGCCCACCACAGGGTCTGAACACTGAAGCTTTCTTT. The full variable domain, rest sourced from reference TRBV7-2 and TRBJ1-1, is GAGVSQSPSNKVTEKGKDVELRCDPISGHTALYWYRQSLGQGLEFLIYFQGNSAPDKSGLPSDRFSAERTGGSVSTLTIQRTQQEDSAVYLCASSPPQGLNTEAFFGQGTRLTVV.

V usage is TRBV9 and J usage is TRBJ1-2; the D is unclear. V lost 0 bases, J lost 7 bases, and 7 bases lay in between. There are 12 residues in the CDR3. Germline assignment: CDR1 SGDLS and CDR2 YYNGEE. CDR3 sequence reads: CASSVGGFGYTF. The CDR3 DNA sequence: TGTGCCAGCAGCGTAGGAGGGTTTGGCTACACCTTC.

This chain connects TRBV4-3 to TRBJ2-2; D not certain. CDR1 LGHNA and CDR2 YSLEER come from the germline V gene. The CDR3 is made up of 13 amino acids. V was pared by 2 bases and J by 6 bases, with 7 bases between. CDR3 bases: TGCGCCAGCAGCCAAATCCTCCCCGGGGAGCTGTTTTTT. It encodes CASSQILPGELFF.

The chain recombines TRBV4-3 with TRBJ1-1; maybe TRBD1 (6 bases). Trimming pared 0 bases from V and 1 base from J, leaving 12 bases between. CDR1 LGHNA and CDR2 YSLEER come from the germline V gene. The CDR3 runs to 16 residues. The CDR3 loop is CASSQDAPGQNTEAFF. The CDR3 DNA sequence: TGCGCCAGCAGCCAAGATGCACCGGGACAGAACACTGAAGCTTTCTTT.